Presented here are 27 T cell receptor beta chains from one specimen sequenced in a study of regulatory T cells in long-lasting Graves disease (dated by TCRdb to the early 2020s). The library relied on multiplex PCR. For sequencing, an Illumina HiSeq 4000 was employed. To build TCR beta libraries, CDR3 regions were amplified by Arm-PCR using iRepertoire HTBI primers. The public reads were reprocessed in TCRdb via fastp at Q25 and MiXCR, keeping in-frame beta chains. Rows are unified per CDR3 protein, each entry keeping the most common DNA and genes. The sample table holds hundreds of thousands of distinct CDR3 sequences, of which about 30% were seen once. The top ten hold 35% to 55% of the sample. The time point label, read with the paper, signifies: persistent/refractory GD, antithyroid drugs over 5 years with positive TRAb. For both TCR sequencing and RNA sequencing, RNA was extracted from PBMCs in TRIzol.

The input for sequencing was peripheral blood mononuclear cells (PBMCs), taken when the disease was refractory, from a patient treated with antithyroid drugs. The receptor set was obtained from a female donor with Graves disease.

Worth noting for this clonotype: One junction end does not reproduce the germline sequence, and a read error may be involved. This sequence joins TRBV20-1 and TRBJ2-1; 9 positions agree with TRBD2. Germline V gives CDR1 DFQATT, CDR2 SNEGSKA (reference sequence). The CDR3 loop spans 10 amino acids. The CDR3 is CSARPSGTSF. The CDR3 coding sequence is TGCAGTGCTAGACCTAGCGGGACATCCTTC.

This clonotype turned up a few times. V usage is TRBV5-1 and J usage is TRBJ1-1; 7 bases agree with TRBD1. V gave up 4 bases and J gave up 4 bases; unmatched junction bases: 10. Germline CDR1 SGHRS, CDR2 YFSETQ. The CDR3 runs to 15 residues. The CDR3 loop is CASSGPQGRGTEAFF. In DNA form, the CDR3 reads TGCGCCAGCAGCGGACCACAGGGGCGAGGCACTGAAGCTTTCTTT. The whole variable domain, filled in from reference TRBV5-1 and TRBJ1-1, reads KAGVTQTPRYLIKTRGQQVTLSCSPISGHRSVSWYQQTPGQGLQFLFEYFSETQRNKGNFPGRFSGRQFSNSRSEMNVSTLELGDSALYLCASSGPQGRGTEAFFGQGTRLTVV.

This clonotype has only one observation. The chain links TRBV9 to TRBJ1-3; D is uncertain. Trimming took off 4 bases at V and 4 bases at J, with 21 bases between the two ends. The length of the CDR3 is 17 residues. Germline V gene lookup returns CDR1 SGDLS and CDR2 YYNGEE. The CDR3 sequence: CASSQVGEGNPGNTIYF. The CDR3 region has the DNA TGTGCCAGCAGCCAAGTGGGAGAAGGTAACCCCGGAAACACCATATATTTT.

This chain connects TRBV27 to TRBJ2-7; 8 nucleotides match TRBD1. This CDR3 contains 15 residues. Germline V lookup: CDR1 MNHEY, CDR2 SMNVEV (reference sequence). J gave up 3 bases and V 4 bases, and 8 bases lay outside the gene matches. CDR3 coding DNA: TGTGCCAGCAGTTCTCCCGAACAGGGGGTCTACGAGCAGTACTTC. Its protein is CASSSPEQGVYEQYF.

This clonotype was observed once. The V gene is TRBV2, the J gene TRBJ2-7; TRBD2 might be the D (6 bases). The CDR3 sequence is 10 residues long. From germline, CDR1 is SNHLY and CDR2 FYNNEI. Trimming left V 11 bases short and J 7 bases short, with 12 bases between. The CDR3 spells CAVSGREQYF. The CDR3 DNA reads TGTGCCGTTAGCGGTCGGGAGCAGTACTTC.

This clonotype is a singleton in its sample. The CDR3 bases are TGTGCCAGCAGCACGCCTGGGGGGTCTAACTATGGCTACACCTTC. Its protein product is CASSTPGGSNYGYTF. V and J are TRBV28 and TRBJ1-2, with D possibly being TRBD1 (5 bases). Trimming removed 6 bases from V and 0 bases from J, with 14 bases in between. Looked up from germline, CDR1 is MDHEN and CDR2 is SYDVKM. The length of the CDR3 is 15 residues.

This clonotype was seen a few times. V gene TRBV7-9 combines with J gene TRBJ1-2, with 7 bases fitting TRBD1. The CDR3 has 14 amino acids. V lost 7 bases and J lost 6; bases outside the gene matches: 11. Per germline, CDR1 SEHNR and CDR2 FQNEAQ (reference sequence). CDR3: CASIPGTVLDGYTF. The CDR3 DNA follows: TGTGCCAGCATTCCTGGGACAGTCCTCGATGGCTACACCTTC.

Details on this clonotype: This may be a read error, as it is one base from a much larger clone. The chain has TRBV27 and TRBJ1-2; maybe TRBD1 (6 bases). Germline loops: CDR1 MNHEY, CDR2 SMNVEV (reference sequence). The CDR3 covers 14 residues. The CDR3 is CASKITGSWSGYAF. CDR3 in DNA: TGTGCCAGCAAAATTACAGGGTCGTGGAGTGGCTACGCCTTC.

This clonotype was seen a single time. The chain uses TRBV6-1 and TRBJ2-3; TRBD2 aligns across 10 bases. The CDR3 totals 17 residues. Trimming removed 4 bases from V and 0 bases from J; junction bases left unmatched: 7. Per the germline V gene, CDR1 is MNHNS and CDR2 is SASEGT. CDR3 protein: CASSVEGLAASTDTQYF. The CDR3 nucleotides are TGTGCCAGCAGTGTCGAAGGACTAGCGGCAAGCACAGATACGCAGTATTTT.

V gene TRBV9 combines with J gene TRBJ2-5; tentative D call: TRBD2 (6 bases). This CDR3 has 13 amino acids. Trimming shortened V by 7 bases and J by 1 base, and 11 bases separated the two germline ends. Germline CDR1 and CDR2: SGDLS and YYNGEE. CDR3 sequence (DNA): TGTGCCAGCGGGGGACTCGTCCAAGAGACCCAGTACTTC. Amino acids: CASGGLVQETQYF.

The CDR3 loop is CASSYPAGRGGYTF. The CDR3 nucleotides are TGTGCCAGCAGTTACCCGGCAGGGCGAGGTGGCTACACCTTC. This chain uses TRBV6-5 with TRBJ1-2; possibly TRBD1 for D (5 bases). The germline V gene has CDR1 MNHEY and CDR2 SVGAGI. The germline V and J ends were trimmed by 2 bases and 7 bases, with 14 bases remaining between them. CDR3 size: 14 residues.

Notes on this clonotype: A read error may be the cause here, since a much bigger clone is one base away. The chain combines TRBV2 with TRBJ2-5, with TRBD1 identical over 11 bases. CDR3 length: 17 amino acids. The germline V gene encodes CDR1 SNHLY and CDR2 FYNNEI. The CDR3 spells CATSDRNLDRGRETRYF. The CDR3 DNA reads TGTGCCACCAGTGACCGGAACCTGGACAGGGGGCGTGAGACCCGGTACTTC.

The J gene is TRBJ2-7, the V gene TRBV29-1; 9 bases are a match to TRBD2. This CDR3 spans 16 amino acids. Germline CDR1 SQVTM, CDR2 ANQGSEA. V trimming: 5 bases; J trimming: 3 bases; junction bases outside the gene matches: 14. In nucleotides, the CDR3 is TGCAGCGTTCGGGGGGTTAGCGGGAGACCTCTCTACGAGCAGTACTTC. The encoded protein is CSVRGVSGRPLYEQYF.

Only a few counts were recorded for this clonotype. The gene calls are TRBV6-1 and TRBJ1-2; D is possibly TRBD1 (5 bases). The CDR3 spans 13 residues. In germline, CDR1 is MNHNS, CDR2 SASEGT. The V end lost 6 bases, the J end lost 4 bases, and 12 bases lay between the germline ends. The CDR3 DNA sequence: TGTGCCAGCAGCATGAGTAGGGGCTATGGCTACACCTTC. Translated: CASSMSRGYGYTF.

The rearrangement joins TRBV20-1 to TRBJ1-2; D not certain. From germline, CDR1 is DFQATT and CDR2 SNEGSKA (reference sequence). The CDR3 runs 11 residues. V lost 6 bases to trimming and J lost 8 bases, with 13 bases between them. For the CDR3, the DNA is TGCAGTGCCGCCGCCGACGGCGGCTACACCTTC. Translated, it gives CSAAADGGYTF.

The CDR3 DNA sequence: TGTGCCAGCAGCTCATGGACTAGCGGGAGGGCGGGGCCCGGGGAGCTGTTTTTT. Amino acids: CASSSWTSGRAGPGELFF. The chain employs TRBV7-3 and TRBJ2-2; TRBD2 aligns across 15 bases. The CDR3 length is 18 residues. Germline V lookup: CDR1 SGHTA, CDR2 FQGTGA. The J segment lost 6 bases and the V segment lost 4 bases, leaving 9 bases of the junction unmatched.

This clonotype was seen at least ten times. The chain is built from TRBV7-2 and TRBJ1-1; D is unclear. The V end lost 0 bases, the J end lost 1 base, and 6 bases lay between the germline ends. CDR1 is SGHTA, CDR2 FQGNSA, per germline. The CDR3 covers 14 residues. The CDR3: CASSLANRNTEAFF. DNA for the CDR3: TGTGCCAGCAGCTTAGCGAATAGGAACACTGAAGCTTTCTTT.

This clonotype was picked up many times. This chain joins TRBV30 and TRBJ1-3; D gene ambiguous. CDR1 is GTSNPN and CDR2 is SVGIG in the germline V gene (reference sequence). CDR3 length equals 14 residues. V lost 4 bases and J lost 4, with 14 bases in between. The CDR3 loop reads CAWTPRESGNTIYF. In DNA, the CDR3 is TGTGCCTGGACCCCGAGGGAATCAGGAAACACCATATATTTT.

This clonotype was observed many times. The V gene is TRBV29-1, the J gene TRBJ1-1, with D perhaps TRBD1 (5 bases). The germline CDR1 and CDR2 sequences are SQVTM and ANQGSEA. V lost 5 bases to trimming and J lost 4 bases, with 8 bases between them. The CDR3 length is 11 residues. This CDR3 is CSVSRGTEAFF. The CDR3 DNA reads TGCAGCGTTTCGAGGGGCACTGAAGCTTTCTTT.

This clonotype was detected ten times or more. This chain links TRBV12-3 or TRBV12-4 with TRBJ1-1; D remains unclear. This CDR3 region has 15 residues. V lost 3 bases and J 5 bases, leaving 16 bases between the germline ends. As DNA, the CDR3 is TGTGCCAGCAGTTTCTACAACGTATCGGGGACTGAAGCTTTCTTT. This codes for CASSFYNVSGTEAFF.

The chain uses TRBV12-3 or TRBV12-4 and TRBJ1-5, with D unresolved. The CDR3 extends over 12 amino acids. Trimming left V 3 bases short and J 6 bases short, with 6 bases between. CDR3 DNA sequence: TGTGCCAGCAGTTTGTGGGGTCAGCCCCAGCATTTT. Residues: CASSLWGQPQHF.

This chain joins TRBV27 and TRBJ2-3; 10 nucleotides align to TRBD2. V gave up 5 bases and J gave up 2 bases; unmatched junction bases: 13. This CDR3 region has 18 residues. The germline gives CDR1 MNHEY, CDR2 SMNVEV (reference sequence). CDR3 region: CASSPLVGLAEFTDTQYF. CDR3 DNA: TGTGCCAGCAGTCCTCTGGTTGGACTAGCGGAGTTCACAGATACGCAGTATTTT.

CDR3 bases: TGCAGCGCCAAGGGGAACACTGAAGCTTTCTTT. It specifies CSAKGNTEAFF. The V gene is TRBV29-1, the J gene TRBJ1-1; D not resolved. The CDR3 consists of 11 residues. The V end lost 7 bases, the J end lost 1 base, and 7 bases lay between the germline ends. Germline CDR1 and CDR2: SQVTM and ANQGSEA.

The sample holds many counts of this clonotype. CDR3 sequence: CASGPPMPGQGGEKLFF. CDR3 in DNA: TGTGCCAGCGGCCCACCGATGCCGGGACAGGGGGGTGAAAAACTGTTTTTT. This chain uses TRBV2 with TRBJ1-4, with 11 bases identical to TRBD1. The CDR3 length is 17 residues. Per the germline V gene, CDR1 is SNHLY and CDR2 is FYNNEI. After removal of 8 bases from V and 7 bases from J, the junction contained 15 bases not matched to a gene.

The gene calls are TRBV16 and TRBJ1-1, with D tentatively TRBD1 (6 bases). The CDR3 contains 15 residues. The germline gives CDR1 KGHSY, CDR2 FQNENV. Trimming stripped 1 base from V and 10 bases from J, with 19 bases between. CDR3 sequence reads: CASSQWGPQGSGAFF. For the CDR3, the DNA is TGTGCCAGCAGCCAATGGGGGCCCCAGGGGTCTGGAGCTTTCTTT.

In its sample, this clonotype was seen a few times. The V gene is TRBV6-1, the J gene TRBJ2-7, with TRBD2 matching 11 bases. CDR3 length equals 14 residues. The trim removed 10 bases at V and 7 bases at J, leaving 12 bases unmatched. The germline gives CDR1 MNHNS, CDR2 SASEGT. CDR3 sequence (DNA): TGTGCCACCAACCCCCTAGCGGGAGGACAGGAGCAGTACTTC. Amino acids: CATNPLAGGQEQYF.

This clonotype was recorded many times. This rearrangement joins TRBV28 to TRBJ1-2, with D uncertain. Germline CDR1 is MDHEN and CDR2 is SYDVKM. The CDR3 has 13 amino acids. V lost 5 bases, J lost 4 bases, and 11 bases lay in between. The CDR3 nucleotides read TGTGCCAGCAGTCGCCGGACCCTCTATGGCTACACCTTC. Translation: CASSRRTLYGYTF.